This T cell receptor beta chain was obtained from a study of T cells in tumors after PD-1 blockade. At the level of the study: On average, tumor samples gave about 26,000 TCR templates and 6,041 unique clonotypes.

Repertoires were generated with immunoSEQ multiplex PCR, while TCRdb's copy carries only in-frame clones and drops some. The data hold 5,000 or so clones, with over 50% observed a single time. This clone was seen a handful of times. The CDR3 sequence is 14 residues long. V was pared by 5 bases and J by 1 base, with 10 bases between. Germline V gene data show CDR1 as LNHDA and CDR2 as SQIVND (reference sequence). Input was roughly 616 ng to 6,004 ng of genomic DNA from tumor or blood. This sequence was found in a human donor with cutaneous squamous cell carcinoma. Sequenced material: tumor tissue, taken before anti-PD-1 treatment. The rearrangement uses TRBV19 and TRBJ2-3; D may be TRBD1 (5 bases). For the CDR3, the DNA is TGTGCCAGTAGTGCCAGGGTCGGCACAGATACGCAGTATTTT. It codes for CASSARVGTDTQYF.